The rows below give T cell receptor beta chains drawn from one sample of a study of CD8+CD57+ T cells in acquired aplastic anemia. MiXCR, applied by TCRdb to the reads, yields one record per CDR3 protein. This table holds fewer than 200,000 distinct CDR3 sequences, roughly 50% found once. Sequencing was performed on sorted CD4+, CD8+, or CD8+CD57+ T cells (not recorded which) from PBMCs. Receptor source: a human donor with aplastic anemia. The CDR3 runs from the conserved cysteine through the conserved F or W. The D gene is left open where the match is weak. Only some rows state a clone size, as once, few, many or a class for expanded clones.

abundance,v_gene,d_gene,j_gene,CDR3aa,CDR3nt
NA,TRBV10-3,TRBD1,TRBJ1-6,CAISESRQGAPVNSPLHF,TGTGCCATCAGTGAGTCTAGGCAGGGGGCACCTGTAAATTCACCCCTCCACTTT
NA,TRBV29-1,NA,TRBJ2-3,CSVEEGPDTQYF,TGCAGCGTTGAGGAGGGCCCAGATACGCAGTATTTT
NA,TRBV24-1,TRBD2,TRBJ2-1,CATRGLAGVNEQFF,TGTGCCACCAGGGGACTAGCGGGAGTAAATGAGCAGTTCTTC
NA,TRBV7-9,TRBD1,TRBJ2-7,CASRRQGRSEQYF,TGTGCCAGCAGACGACAGGGTCGGTCCGAGCAGTACTTC
few,TRBV15,NA,TRBJ2-1,CATSRDRDYNEQFF,TGTGCCACCAGCAGAGACAGAGACTACAATGAGCAGTTCTTC
NA,TRBV7-3,NA,TRBJ2-3,CASSLSVTQYF,TGTGCCAGCAGCTTGTCGGTGACGCAGTATTTT
NA,TRBV12-3/TRBV12-4,NA,TRBJ1-1,CASSLGTYGGTEAFF,TGTGCCAGCAGTTTAGGAACCTATGGGGGCACTGAAGCTTTCTTT
few,TRBV27,NA,TRBJ2-5,CASQRWESGEETQYF,TGTGCCAGCCAAAGATGGGAATCGGGGGAGGAGACCCAGTACTTC
NA,TRBV29-1,TRBD1,TRBJ2-5,CSVDRAMETQYF,TGCAGCGTGGACAGGGCTATGGAGACCCAGTACTTC
NA,TRBV9,TRBD2,TRBJ2-7,CASSIFPGLAGGGDQYF,TGTGCCAGCAGCATTTTTCCGGGACTAGCGGGAGGCGGGGATCAGTACTTC
NA,TRBV7-9,TRBD2,TRBJ2-7,CASSIRGLALYEQYF,TGTGCCAGCAGCATCCGGGGACTAGCGCTGTACGAGCAGTACTTC
many,TRBV5-1,NA,TRBJ1-6,CASSFEGTYNSPLHF,TGCGCCAGCAGCTTCGAGGGTACCTATAATTCACCCCTCCACTTT
NA,TRBV20-1,TRBD2,TRBJ2-3,CSAGRGGADTQYF,TGCAGTGCGGGGCGGGGGGGCGCTGATACGCAGTATTTT
many,TRBV7-6,NA,TRBJ2-3,CASSPSGDTQYF,TGTGCCAGCAGCCCCTCCGGCGATACGCAGTATTTT
NA,TRBV20-1,TRBD1,TRBJ2-7,CSARRSTGGNEQYF,TGCAGTGCTAGACGGTCGACAGGGGGCAACGAGCAGTACTTC
once,TRBV24-1,TRBD2,TRBJ2-1,CATRGLAGGFNEQIF,TGTGCCACCAGGGGACTGGCGGGAGGGTTCAATGAGCAGATCTTC
once,TRBV20-1,NA,TRBJ2-5,CSLRGRVQETQYF,TGCAGCCTCAGGGGGAGGGTCCAAGAGACCCAGTACTTC
NA,TRBV7-8,NA,TRBJ2-1,CASSLVWTQNNEQFF,TGTGCCAGCAGCTTAGTCTGGACACAGAACAATGAGCAGTTCTTC
NA,TRBV10-3,NA,TRBJ1-5,CATGAGRNQPQHF,TGTGCCACCGGAGCAGGGAGGAATCAGCCCCAGCATTTT
NA,TRBV29-1,NA,TRBJ1-2,CSVESAHRENTRVFYGYTF,TGCAGCGTTGAGTCCGCTCACCGGGAAAACACTCGAGTTTTCTATGGCTACACCTTC
NA,TRBV5-8,TRBD1,TRBJ2-7,CASSDGQGAHEQYF,TGTGCCAGCAGCGATGGACAGGGGGCACACGAGCAGTACTTC
many,TRBV7-2,TRBD2,TRBJ2-3,CASSERGLDTQYF,TGTGCCAGCAGTGAGCGGGGGCTAGATACGCAGTATTTT
many,TRBV9,TRBD1,TRBJ2-1,CASSGGQGSYNEQFF,TGTGCCAGCAGCGGCGGACAGGGGTCCTACAATGAGCAGTTCTTC
NA,TRBV28,NA,TRBJ1-1,CASSILGVAFF,TGTGCCAGCAGTATCCTTGGGGTGGCTTTCTTT
once,TRBV24-1,NA,TRBJ2-2,CATSETGSTGELFF,TGTGCCACCAGTGAAACAGGATCCACCGGGGAGCTGTTTTTT
few,TRBV27,TRBD1,TRBJ2-3,CASSKTGGYRTDTQYF,TGTGCCAGCAGTAAGACAGGGGGCTATAGGACAGATACGCAGTATTTT
NA,TRBV6-5,TRBD1,TRBJ1-1,CASSWTGGETEAFF,TGTGCCAGCAGTTGGACAGGGGGCGAAACTGAAGCTTTCTTT
many,TRBV2,NA,TRBJ1-4,CASRERRAMKEKLFF,TGTGCCAGCAGGGAACGACGGGCAATGAAGGAAAAACTGTTTTTT
NA,TRBV7-8,NA,TRBJ2-1,CASSQGGEQFF,TGTGCCAGCAGCCAGGGAGGTGAGCAGTTCTTC
many,TRBV20-1,TRBD1,TRBJ1-5,CSARDSRSNTGVSNQPQHF,TGCAGTGCTAGAGATTCCCGTTCCAATACAGGGGTTAGCAATCAGCCCCAGCATTTT
NA,TRBV4-1,NA,TRBJ2-7,CASGQEARSNEQYF,TGCGCCAGCGGCCAAGAAGCCCGGAGCAACGAGCAGTACTTC
few,TRBV27,NA,TRBJ1-5,CASSSLRGGNQPQHF,TGTGCCAGCAGCTCCCTCAGGGGTGGCAATCAGCCCCAGCATTTT
many,TRBV7-9,NA,TRBJ2-5,CATAGARYQETQYF,TGTGCCACCGCCGGGGCCAGGTACCAAGAGACCCAGTACTTC
many,TRBV10-3,TRBD2,TRBJ2-6,CAISEAGGPGGANVLTF,TGTGCCATCAGTGAGGCGGGAGGGCCTGGTGGGGCCAACGTCCTGACTTTC
NA,TRBV7-2,TRBD1,TRBJ2-3,CASSLQGADTQYF,TGTGCCAGCAGCTTACAGGGGGCGGATACGCAGTATTTT
NA,TRBV9,NA,TRBJ2-5,CASNRDGVETQYF,TGTGCCAGCAACCGGGACGGAGTAGAAACCCAGTACTTC
few,TRBV20-1,TRBD1,TRBJ1-1,CSGQGDGTEAFF,TGCAGCGGACAGGGAGATGGCACTGAAGCTTTCTTT
many,TRBV6-5,NA,TRBJ2-7,CASRERGPYEQYF,TGTGCCAGCAGAGAGAGGGGTCCCTACGAGCAGTACTTC
NA,TRBV2,TRBD1,TRBJ1-4,CASTFGRGAQKLFF,TGTGCCAGCACATTTGGCAGGGGGGCGCAAAAACTGTTTTTT
NA,TRBV20-1,NA,TRBJ2-2,CSARVRGNTGELFF,TGCAGTGCTAGGGTCAGGGGGAACACCGGGGAGCTGTTTTTT
NA,TRBV2,NA,TRBJ1-5,CASSGTENQPQHF,TGTGCCAGCAGTGGGACAGAGAATCAGCCCCAGCATTTT
many,TRBV19,NA,TRBJ2-4,CASSIAANIQYF,TGTGCCAGTAGTATAGCGGCAAACATTCAGTACTTC
few,TRBV7-8,NA,TRBJ2-1,CASSQKDHSSYNEQFF,TGTGCCAGCAGCCAAAAGGACCATAGCTCCTACAATGAGCAGTTCTTC
many,TRBV4-1,NA,TRBJ1-6,CASSQGWISGSPLHF,TGCGCCAGCAGCCAAGGGTGGATAAGCGGTTCACCCCTCCACTTT
NA,TRBV19,NA,TRBJ1-1,CASSISSAYTEAFF,TGTGCCAGTAGTATAAGTTCGGCATACACTGAAGCTTTCTTT
few,TRBV18,TRBD1,TRBJ1-2,CASSLQSGQPNYGYTF,TGTGCCAGCTCACTTCAATCGGGACAGCCTAACTATGGCTACACCTTC
few,TRBV19,NA,TRBJ2-2,CASSPGTANTGELFF,TGTGCCAGTAGTCCTGGGACGGCGAACACCGGGGAGCTGTTTTTT
many,TRBV6-6,TRBD1,TRBJ2-5,CASRPTGGGTQYF,TGTGCCAGCAGACCTACAGGGGGAGGGACCCAGTACTTC
NA,TRBV15,NA,TRBJ1-2,CDRSGYTF,TGCGACAGGTCCGGCTACACCTTC
few,TRBV11-2,NA,TRBJ1-3,CASSPEIRTSISGNTIYF,TGTGCCAGCAGCCCTGAAATCAGGACGTCAATCTCTGGAAACACCATATATTTT
many,TRBV5-6,TRBD1,TRBJ2-7,CASSSTRDRVGVHF,TGTGCCAGCAGCTCCACCCGGGACAGGGTTGGGGTACACTTC
NA,TRBV10-1,NA,TRBJ2-7,CASSNGNEQYF,TGCGCCAGCAGTAACGGGAACGAGCAGTACTTC
many,TRBV6-6,NA,TRBJ2-7,CASRQGSYEQYF,TGTGCCAGCAGGCAGGGCTCCTACGAGCAGTACTTC
NA,TRBV29-1,TRBD2,TRBJ2-6,CSVLAGLFSGANVLTF,TGCAGCGTTTTAGCGGGGCTATTCTCTGGGGCCAACGTCCTGACTTTC
many,TRBV19,TRBD2,TRBJ2-3,CASSLLAGGPDTQYF,TGTGCCAGTAGTCTACTAGCGGGGGGGCCAGATACGCAGTATTTT
NA,TRBV7-8,TRBD2,TRBJ2-7,CASSLAWTRDYEQYF,TGTGCCAGCAGCTTAGCGTGGACTAGAGACTACGAGCAGTACTTC
once,TRBV7-2,NA,TRBJ2-5,CASSLRRGAETQYF,TGTGCCAGCAGCCTTCGCCGGGGCGCGGAGACCCAGTACTTC